This passage covers 14 T cell receptor beta chains from one sample sequenced in a study of technical replicates of blood from several donors. TCRdb's table, derived via immunoSEQ multiplex PCR, lists solely in-frame clones and lacks some. Of under 90,000 clones in the sample, just under 95% were seen once. Sequencing was done on a sample of T cells isolated from PBMCs. These receptors were obtained from a human donor in good health.

The rearrangement joins TRBV6-5 to TRBJ2-1; D uncertain. Trimming pared 2 bases from V and 10 bases from J, leaving 6 bases between. Germline CDR1 reads MNHEY; CDR2 reads SVGAGI. This CDR3 is 11 amino acids long. CDR3 residues: CASSYRREQFF. CDR3 in DNA: TGTGCCAGCAGTTACCGCAGGGAGCAGTTCTTC.

The chain employs TRBV19 and TRBJ2-7, with D possibly being TRBD1 (6 bases). Germline CDR1 is LNHDA and CDR2 is SQIVND (reference sequence). The CDR3 has 13 residues. The V gene lost 3 bases and the J gene lost 2 bases, with 8 bases spanning the gap. The CDR3 nucleotides read TGTGCCAGTAGTATGAGGACAGCCTACGAGCAGTACTTC. Protein product: CASSMRTAYEQYF.

This clone was recorded only once. The chain couples TRBV6-1 to TRBJ2-7, with TRBD1 matching 7 bases. This CDR3 spans 15 amino acids. V dropped 10 bases and J dropped 3; count of bases not matched to a gene: 15. In germline, CDR1 is MNHNS, CDR2 SASEGT. The CDR3 here is CATGYPTGMVYEQYF. Written as DNA, the CDR3 is TGTGCCACGGGGTACCCGACAGGGATGGTCTACGAGCAGTACTTC.

This chain connects TRBV5-1 to TRBJ2-5, with D possibly being TRBD1 (5 bases). The CDR3 runs to 16 residues. V was shortened by 1 base and J by 5 bases, with 18 bases between the two germline ends. Germline CDR1 reads SGHRS; CDR2 reads YFSETQ. CDR3 sequence: CASSLRDRWAGETQYF. The CDR3 nucleotides are TGCGCCAGCAGCTTGAGGGATAGGTGGGCAGGGGAGACCCAGTACTTC. The variable domain in full, with the rest retrieved from reference TRBV5-1 and TRBJ2-5, is KAGVTQTPRYLIKTRGQQVTLSCSPISGHRSVSWYQQTPGQGLQFLFEYFSETQRNKGNFPGRFSGRQFSNSRSEMNVSTLELGDSALYLCASSLRDRWAGETQYFGPGTRLLVL.

V and J are TRBV28 and TRBJ2-7; 9 bases fit TRBD1. The CDR3 is made up of 12 amino acids. Per the germline V gene, CDR1 is MDHEN and CDR2 is SYDVKM. V lost 7 bases, J lost 3 bases, and 1 base stayed unmatched. CDR3 residues: CASKDRGYEQYF. In DNA, the CDR3 is TGTGCCAGCAAGGACAGGGGCTACGAGCAGTACTTC. The variable domain in full, completed from reference TRBV28 and TRBJ2-7, reads DVKVTQSSRYLVKRTGEKVFLECVQDMDHENMFWYRQDPGLGLRLIYFSYDVKMKEKGDIPEGYSVSREKKERFSLILESASTNQTSMYLCASKDRGYEQYFGPGTRLTVT.

The chain carries TRBV5-6 and TRBJ2-7; 8 bases line up with TRBD1. This CDR3 contains 15 residues. In germline, CDR1 is SGHDT, CDR2 YYEEEE. With V trimmed by 2 bases and J by 3 bases, 7 bases remained unmatched. The CDR3 here is CASSFRAGGYYEQYF. CDR3 sequence (DNA): TGTGCCAGCAGCTTCAGGGCAGGGGGCTACTACGAGCAGTACTTC.

This clone was seen once. This chain links TRBV7-2 with TRBJ1-5, with D tentatively TRBD1 (5 bases). This CDR3 region has 15 residues. The V gene's germline CDR1 is SGHTA and CDR2 FQGNSA. V lost 5 bases, J lost 0 bases, and 11 bases lay in between. The CDR3, as DNA: TGTGCCAGCAGCCCGGGACTGACTAGCAATCAGCCCCAGCATTTT. The encoded protein is CASSPGLTSNQPQHF.

The CDR3 loop is CASSPSGFRTDTQYF. For the CDR3, the DNA is TGTGCCAGCTCACCATCGGGATTTCGTACAGATACGCAGTATTTT. This chain connects TRBV18 to TRBJ2-3, with D possibly TRBD2 on 5 matching bases. Germline CDR1 is KGHSH and CDR2 is LQKENI. CDR3 length: 15 amino acids. Trimming left V 2 bases short and J 3 bases short, with 12 bases between.

The gene calls are TRBV15 and TRBJ2-3; TRBD2 matches 7 bases. V gave up 10 bases and J gave up 2 bases; unmatched junction bases: 6. The CDR3 is 13 residues long. The V gene's germline CDR1 is LNHNV and CDR2 YYDKDF (reference sequence). The DNA of the CDR3 is TGTGCCATATCCCGGGAGGACACAGATACGCAGTATTTT. Translated: CAISREDTDTQYF.

This chain joins TRBV5-8 and TRBJ2-3, with unresolved D. Trimming removed 3 bases from V and 2 bases from J, with 4 bases in between. The CDR3 runs 12 residues. Germline CDR1 is SGHTS and CDR2 is YDEGEE. Written as DNA, the CDR3 is TGTGCCAGCAGCTCCCTCACAGATACGCAGTATTTT. Encoded protein: CASSSLTDTQYF.

The chain uses TRBV27 and TRBJ2-2; TRBD2 aligns across 12 bases. Trimming at V came to 4 bases and at J to 3 bases, leaving 6 bases not matched to a gene. The germline V gene encodes CDR1 MNHEY and CDR2 SMNVEV (reference sequence). The CDR3 runs to 17 residues. CDR3 sequence: CASSSSGRASYTGELFF. In DNA form, the CDR3 reads TGTGCCAGCAGTTCTAGCGGGAGGGCCTCATACACCGGGGAGCTGTTTTTT.

The chain joins TRBV15 to TRBJ2-3, with 7 nucleotides matching TRBD1. Germline V gene sequence: CDR1 LNHNV, CDR2 YYDKDF (reference sequence). This CDR3 region has 15 residues. Trimming cost V 5 bases and J 3 bases; bases outside gene matches: 8. The CDR3 here is CATSGGQRGTDTQYF. DNA of the CDR3: TGTGCCACCAGCGGGGGACAGAGAGGAACAGATACGCAGTATTTT.

This clone has just one count. The chain recombines TRBV2 with TRBJ2-1, with TRBD2 matching 8 bases. V lost 3 bases to trimming and J lost 7 bases; unmatched junction nucleotides: 8. Germline CDR1 and CDR2: SNHLY and FYNNEI. CDR3 length: 15 residues. For the CDR3, the DNA is TGTGCCAGCAGTGATGAAGCGGGGGTTCTTAATGAGCAGTTCTTC. Protein product: CASSDEAGVLNEQFF.

This clone was detected once. This chain uses TRBV2 with TRBJ1-2; 7 bases line up with TRBD1. The junction had 3 bases not matched to a gene; V was cut back by 6 bases and J by 2 bases. There are 13 residues in the CDR3. CDR1 SNHLY and CDR2 FYNNEI come from the germline V gene. The CDR3 here is CASRTTGNYGYTF. The CDR3 coding sequence is TGTGCCAGCAGGACGACAGGGAACTATGGCTACACCTTC.